The source of this T cell receptor (beta chain) is a study of siplizumab effects on memory and regulatory T cells. Study-level background: Paired setups tested mixed lymphocyte reactions with 1 ug/mL siplizumab or no drug.

The data were produced by immunoSEQ multiplex PCR, yet TCRdb's version contains in-frame clones alone and is incomplete. The table lists about 5,600 clones, 45% to 50% of them singletons. For more than 5 days at 37°C, the mixed lymphocyte reaction cells were kept in coculture. To note about this clone: Antigen: not known.

V shed 7 bases and J 7 bases; nucleotides not matched to a gene: 8. Germline V CDR1 and CDR2: MNHEY, SMNVEV (reference sequence). CDR3 length: 15 amino acids. Points from the study as a whole: Unstimulated subset assignment was obtained for only a minor fraction of alloreactive clones.

Source material: CFSE-low (dividing) CD8+ T cells sorted from an allogeneic mixed lymphocyte reaction. The sequence derives from a human donor in good health; the cells came from an allogeneic mixed lymphocyte reaction. Some clones in this sample may be carry-over from other donors' samples. This rearrangement joins TRBV27 to TRBJ2-1; TRBD2 aligns across 12 bases. DNA of the CDR3: TGTGCCAGCACCTGGGGGACTAGCGGGTCAAATGAGCAGTTCTTC. This codes for CASTWGTSGSNEQFF.